The rows below give T cell receptor beta chains drawn from one sample of a study of blood T cells in healthy people across ages. TCRdb independently ran MiXCR on the 5' RACE reads; one entry per CDR3 protein. The sample lists some 1.6 million distinct CDR3 sequences, around 36% occurring once. Sequenced material: blood. The receptors originated from a woman between 25 and 40 years old in good health. The CDR3 runs from the conserved cysteine through the conserved F or W. Each record gives: V gene, clone size, CDR3 length, J gene, D gene, CDR3 DNA, CDR3 protein. A D gene is named only where the DNA matches it firmly. Part of the rows lack a size; the others show once, few, many or a class for expanded clones.

V: TRBV28
size: NA
length: 11
J: TRBJ2-7
D: NA
DNA: TGTGCCACCACAAGAAGGCGGGAGCAGTACTTC
CDR3: CATTRRREQYF

V: TRBV12-3/TRBV12-4
size: few
length: 15
J: TRBJ2-5
D: TRBD2
DNA: TGTGCCAGCAGTTTATTCGGGGGGAACCAAGAGACCCAGTACTTC
CDR3: CASSLFGGNQETQYF

V: TRBV4-1
size: NA
length: 16
J: TRBJ2-4
D: NA
DNA: TGCGCCAGCAGCCAAACTTCGGGGGGCAGGGGTGACATTCAGTACTTC
CDR3: CASSQTSGGRGDIQYF

V: TRBV2
size: NA
length: 21
J: TRBJ2-6
D: TRBD2
DNA: TGTGCCAGCAGTGCGCTATTAACTAGCGGGAGTTCAAGTTCTGGGGCCAACGTCCTGACTTTC
CDR3: CASSALLTSGSSSSGANVLTF

V: TRBV7-6
size: NA
length: 13
J: TRBJ2-7
D: NA
DNA: TGTGCCAGCAGCTTAGCGATAGGGTCCGAGCAGTACTTC
CDR3: CASSLAIGSEQYF

V: TRBV6-5
size: few
length: 14
J: TRBJ2-1
D: TRBD2
DNA: TGTGCCAGCAGTTACGGGGCGGGAGACAATGAGCAGTTCTTC
CDR3: CASSYGAGDNEQFF

V: TRBV4-1
size: NA
length: 16
J: TRBJ1-2
D: NA
DNA: TGCGCCAGCAGCCAAGGGGCAGGGCAGGGCTATTTCGGCTACACCTTC
CDR3: CASSQGAGQGYFGYTF

V: TRBV29-1
size: many
length: 11
J: TRBJ2-1
D: TRBD1
DNA: TGCAGCGTTGGACAGGGACCTGAGCAGTTCTTC
CDR3: CSVGQGPEQFF

V: TRBV10-2
size: few
length: 12
J: TRBJ2-1
D: NA
DNA: TGCGCCAGCAGTTGGACAGAAGGTGAGCAGTTCTTC
CDR3: CASSWTEGEQFF

V: TRBV27
size: NA
length: 15
J: TRBJ1-2
D: NA
DNA: TGTGCCAGCAGTTTCGCGGGGATTCCTAACTATGGCTACACCTTC
CDR3: CASSFAGIPNYGYTF

V: TRBV28
size: NA
length: 16
J: TRBJ2-7
D: TRBD1
DNA: TGTGCCAGCAGTTCCCCTCCGGGACAGGGGGCCTACGAGCAGTACTTC
CDR3: CASSSPPGQGAYEQYF

V: TRBV18
size: NA
length: 13
J: TRBJ2-7
D: TRBD1
DNA: TGTGCCAGCTCACGGACAGGGGCCGACGAGCAGTACTTC
CDR3: CASSRTGADEQYF

V: TRBV3-1
size: NA
length: 17
J: TRBJ2-3
D: TRBD2
DNA: TGTGCCAGCAGCCAATACGGACTAGCGGATACCACAGATACGCAGTATTTT
CDR3: CASSQYGLADTTDTQYF

V: TRBV7-9
size: few
length: 14
J: TRBJ2-4
D: TRBD1
DNA: TGTGCCAGCAGCTCGGACAGGGTCGGAAACATTCAGTACTTC
CDR3: CASSSDRVGNIQYF

V: TRBV3-1
size: few
length: 14
J: TRBJ2-7
D: NA
DNA: TGTGCCAGCACCCTAGAGGGAAACTCCTACGAGCAGTACTTC
CDR3: CASTLEGNSYEQYF

V: TRBV10-3
size: few
length: 10
J: TRBJ1-1
D: NA
DNA: TGTGCCATCGGCACCAGTGAAGCTTTCTTT
CDR3: CAIGTSEAFF

V: TRBV2
size: NA
length: 14
J: TRBJ1-4
D: TRBD1
DNA: TGTGCCAGCAGACGGACAGGGGGAGATGAAAAACTGTTTTTT
CDR3: CASRRTGGDEKLFF

V: TRBV3-1
size: NA
length: 16
J: TRBJ2-3
D: NA
DNA: TGTGCCAGCAGCCAAGTTAGCGGCTCCGAGCCAGATACGCAGTATTTT
CDR3: CASSQVSGSEPDTQYF

V: TRBV24-1
size: NA
length: 16
J: TRBJ2-1
D: NA
DNA: TGTGCCACCAGTGCATACCGGGGGAGCTCCTACAATGAGCAGTTCTTC
CDR3: CATSAYRGSSYNEQFF

V: TRBV7-9
size: NA
length: 14
J: TRBJ2-3
D: NA
DNA: TGTGCCAGCAGCTTCGTAGGGTCTGCAGATACGCAGTATTTT
CDR3: CASSFVGSADTQYF

V: TRBV3-1
size: NA
length: 17
J: TRBJ2-3
D: TRBD2
DNA: TGTGCCAGCGGCCAAGAAACGGGACTAGCGGGAGTGGATACGCAGTATTTT
CDR3: CASGQETGLAGVDTQYF

V: TRBV6-5
size: NA
length: 14
J: TRBJ2-2
D: TRBD2
DNA: TGTGCCAGCAGTTATTACCGGGGGGCCGGGGAGCTGTTTTTT
CDR3: CASSYYRGAGELFF

V: TRBV29-1
size: NA
length: 14
J: TRBJ2-5
D: NA
DNA: TGCGGCGTTGAAACCTTGCCGCAACAAGAGACCCAGTACTTC
CDR3: CGVETLPQQETQYF

V: TRBV7-2
size: few
length: 17
J: TRBJ2-7
D: TRBD2
DNA: TGTGCCAGCAGCTTAGGTCTAGCGGGAGTCCTCTCCTACGAGCAGTACTTC
CDR3: CASSLGLAGVLSYEQYF

V: TRBV15
size: NA
length: 15
J: TRBJ2-5
D: NA
DNA: TGTGCCACCAGCAGAGTTTGTGGGGCCCAAGAGACCCAGTACTTC
CDR3: CATSRVCGAQETQYF

V: TRBV20-1
size: NA
length: 13
J: TRBJ2-7
D: NA
DNA: TGCAGTGCTTGGGTGCGGCCTGGGGGGGAGCAGTACTTC
CDR3: CSAWVRPGGEQYF

V: TRBV7-6
size: many
length: 14
J: TRBJ2-7
D: TRBD1
DNA: TGTGCCAGCAGTCACCGGGACAGACCCTACGAGCAGTACTTC
CDR3: CASSHRDRPYEQYF

V: TRBV7-2
size: NA
length: 13
J: TRBJ1-2
D: NA
DNA: TGTGCCAGCAGCCTCGGGGGGCAGCTTGGCTACACCTTC
CDR3: CASSLGGQLGYTF

V: TRBV20-1
size: NA
length: 15
J: TRBJ2-3
D: NA
DNA: TGCAGTGCTAGATATTCGGCTAGAATCACAGATACGCAGTATTTT
CDR3: CSARYSARITDTQYF

V: TRBV5-1
size: NA
length: 16
J: TRBJ2-1
D: TRBD2
DNA: TGCGCCAGCAGCTTCCTATCTAGCGGGGGTATCTATGAGCAGTTCTTC
CDR3: CASSFLSSGGIYEQFF

V: TRBV12-3/TRBV12-4
size: few
length: 12
J: TRBJ1-2
D: TRBD1
DNA: TGTGCCAGCATGGGACAGGGCTATGGCTACACCTTC
CDR3: CASMGQGYGYTF

V: TRBV4-1
size: NA
length: 18
J: TRBJ2-3
D: TRBD2
DNA: TGCGCCAGCAGCCGGAAGGGGGACTCGGCGGGAGGGGGAGATACGCAGTATTTT
CDR3: CASSRKGDSAGGGDTQYF

V: TRBV20-1
size: NA
length: 16
J: TRBJ1-5
D: NA
DNA: TGCAGTGCTTTAGAGGGGTTGGGTTATAGCAATCAGCCCCAGCATTTT
CDR3: CSALEGLGYSNQPQHF

V: TRBV7-2
size: NA
length: 16
J: TRBJ1-4
D: NA
DNA: TGTGCCAGCAGCTGGACTTGGACAGCCTCTAATGAAAAACTGTTTTTT
CDR3: CASSWTWTASNEKLFF

V: TRBV18
size: NA
length: 18
J: TRBJ2-5
D: TRBD2
DNA: TGTGCCAGCTCACCGTGGACTAGCGGGGGGCCGGTGGTGCAGACCCAGTACTTC
CDR3: CASSPWTSGGPVVQTQYF

V: TRBV11-2
size: few
length: 13
J: TRBJ2-3
D: NA
DNA: TGTGCCAGCAGCCTCTCGGCCGGGGATACGCAGTATTTT
CDR3: CASSLSAGDTQYF

V: TRBV4-3
size: NA
length: 14
J: TRBJ2-1
D: TRBD2
DNA: TGCGCCAGCAGCCCTCAGCGGGGGGAGGTGAAGCAGTTCTTC
CDR3: CASSPQRGEVKQFF

V: TRBV20-1
size: NA
length: 16
J: TRBJ2-5
D: NA
DNA: TGCAGTGCTAGAGACCTTGAGTTGGGAGAGGAAGAGACCCAGTACTTC
CDR3: CSARDLELGEEETQYF

V: TRBV9
size: NA
length: 15
J: TRBJ1-2
D: NA
DNA: TGTGCCAGCAGCGTAGCGGGATCTGCACTCTATGGCTACACCTTC
CDR3: CASSVAGSALYGYTF

V: TRBV11-2
size: NA
length: 14
J: TRBJ2-1
D: TRBD2
DNA: TGTGCCATCCCGGGGTCGGCGGGAGTATACGAGCAGTTCTTC
CDR3: CAIPGSAGVYEQFF

V: TRBV20-1
size: NA
length: 15
J: TRBJ2-5
D: NA
DNA: TGCAGTGCTAGAGATGGGAGGGGGAGTCGAGAGACCCAGTACTTC
CDR3: CSARDGRGSRETQYF

V: TRBV20-1
size: NA
length: 12
J: TRBJ1-1
D: NA
DNA: TGCAGTGCTAGGCCGAGGAACACTGAAGCTTTCTTT
CDR3: CSARPRNTEAFF

V: TRBV3-1
size: NA
length: 15
J: TRBJ2-2
D: NA
DNA: TGTGCCAGCAGCCAAGTTCCAGGGTCCACCGGGGAGCTGTTTTTT
CDR3: CASSQVPGSTGELFF

V: TRBV27
size: few
length: 13
J: TRBJ2-1
D: NA
DNA: TGTGCCAGCAGGTCGGGGCCTTACAATGAGCAGTTCTTC
CDR3: CASRSGPYNEQFF

V: TRBV20-1
size: NA
length: 14
J: TRBJ1-4
D: TRBD1
DNA: TGCAGTGCTAGGGGGGCAGGGGGGTATGAAAAACTGTTTTTT
CDR3: CSARGAGGYEKLFF

V: TRBV5-1
size: many
length: 13
J: TRBJ2-5
D: NA
DNA: TGCGCCAGCGCCGAGGCGTACCAAGAGACCCAGTACTTC
CDR3: CASAEAYQETQYF

V: TRBV27
size: NA
length: 13
J: TRBJ1-2
D: NA
DNA: TGTGCCAGCAGTGCCTTACAGGGAGGTGGCTACACCTTC
CDR3: CASSALQGGGYTF

V: TRBV7-2
size: NA
length: 14
J: TRBJ1-1
D: NA
DNA: TGTGCCAGCAGCTTTGAGAGTTTGAACACTGAAGCTTTCTTT
CDR3: CASSFESLNTEAFF

V: TRBV7-9
size: few
length: 14
J: TRBJ2-1
D: TRBD2
DNA: TGTGCCAGCAGCTATCGGACTAGTAACAATGAGCAGTTCTTC
CDR3: CASSYRTSNNEQFF

V: TRBV20-1
size: NA
length: 14
J: TRBJ2-7
D: TRBD2
DNA: TGCAGTGCTCCTGGACTAGCGGATAACTACGAGCAGTACTTC
CDR3: CSAPGLADNYEQYF

V: TRBV7-2
size: NA
length: 17
J: TRBJ2-3
D: NA
DNA: TGTGCCAGCAGCTTAGCGGGCGCCGTGGTGCGGGCAGATACGCAGTATTTT
CDR3: CASSLAGAVVRADTQYF

V: TRBV29-1
size: many
length: 10
J: TRBJ1-1
D: NA
DNA: TGCAGCCCCGGGGCCACTGAAGCTTTCTTT
CDR3: CSPGATEAFF

V: TRBV5-1
size: NA
length: 12
J: TRBJ2-5
D: NA
DNA: TGCGCCAGCACCCACCGGGACAATGAGCAGTACTTC
CDR3: CASTHRDNEQYF

V: TRBV6-2/TRBV6-3
size: NA
length: 17
J: TRBJ2-2
D: TRBD2
DNA: TGTGCCAGCAGCAAACTAGCGGGGGGGGCGAACACCGGGGAGCTGTTTTTT
CDR3: CASSKLAGGANTGELFF

V: TRBV20-1
size: few
length: 13
J: TRBJ2-7
D: TRBD1
DNA: TGCAGTGCTAGTTTCGACAGGGCCTACGAGCAGTACTTC
CDR3: CSASFDRAYEQYF

V: TRBV7-2
size: once
length: 15
J: TRBJ2-7
D: NA
DNA: TGTGCCAGCAGCTTAACACGAGGTGGGCCCTACGACCAGTACTTC
CDR3: CASSLTRGGPYDQYF

V: TRBV12-3/TRBV12-4
size: few
length: 14
J: TRBJ1-2
D: NA
DNA: TGTGCCAGCAGTTTAGATGAAGATCGGGGTGGCTACACCTTC
CDR3: CASSLDEDRGGYTF

V: TRBV12-3/TRBV12-4
size: few
length: 17
J: TRBJ2-1
D: TRBD2
DNA: TGTGCCAGCAGTTTAGGGGGGGGGACCCTTACGTACAATAAGCAGTTCTTC
CDR3: CASSLGGGTLTYNKQFF

V: TRBV11-3
size: NA
length: 16
J: TRBJ1-6
D: TRBD1
DNA: TGTGCCAGCAGCTTCTCCCTTCGGGACAGGGCACCACCCCTCCACTTT
CDR3: CASSFSLRDRAPPLHF

V: TRBV29-1
size: many
length: 13
J: TRBJ2-7
D: NA
DNA: TGCAGCGTTCATACGGGGGGCGCCTACGAGCAGTACTTC
CDR3: CSVHTGGAYEQYF